What follows is one T cell receptor (beta chain) and its context. What it binds is not known. A second PCR, run for about 6 to 12 cycles, used a sample-barcoded 5' primer plus a J-beta primer mix. One entry per CDR3 protein results from TCRdb running MiXCR on the 5' RACE reads. The table includes approximately 1,000,000 distinct CDR3 sequences, roughly two fifths detected once. Trimming took off 5 bases at V and 8 bases at J, with 12 bases between the two ends. This CDR3 is built from 12 residues. Germline V CDR1 and CDR2: MNHEY, SVGAGI. The record originates from a study of blood T cells in healthy people across ages. General study results and limits: Diversity of TCR beta per million T cells declined in a roughly linear way with age.

The source of this sequence is a man aged 18 to 29 in good health. The chain employs TRBV6-5 and TRBJ1-1; D possibly corresponds to TRBD1 (5 bases). Input material: blood. DNA of the CDR3: TGTGCCAGCAGTGCGGGGGGGGTCGAAGCTTTCTTT. It yields the protein CASSAGGVEAFF.